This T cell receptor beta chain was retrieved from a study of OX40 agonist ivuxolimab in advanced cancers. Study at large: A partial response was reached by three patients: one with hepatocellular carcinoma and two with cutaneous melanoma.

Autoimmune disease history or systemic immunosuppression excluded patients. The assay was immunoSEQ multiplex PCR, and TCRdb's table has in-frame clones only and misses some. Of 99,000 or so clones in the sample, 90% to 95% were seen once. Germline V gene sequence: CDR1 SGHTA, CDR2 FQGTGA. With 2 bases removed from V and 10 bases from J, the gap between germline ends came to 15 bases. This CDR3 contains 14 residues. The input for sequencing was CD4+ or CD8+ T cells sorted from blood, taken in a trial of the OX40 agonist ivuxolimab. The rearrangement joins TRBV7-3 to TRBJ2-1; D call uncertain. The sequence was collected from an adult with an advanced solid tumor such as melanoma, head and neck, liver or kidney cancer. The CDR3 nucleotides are TGTGCCAGCAGCTTAGGACCCTCGGACGGGGAGCAGTTCTTC. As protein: CASSLGPSDGEQFF.